A selection of T cell receptor beta chains follows, all from one sample in a study of T cell changes during pregnancy in multiple sclerosis. Using immunoSEQ multiplex PCR, the repertoire was profiled, and TCRdb retains in-frame clones only, with some absent. The table has tens of thousands of clones, approximately 88% seen once; the top ten hold around 0.6%. This material consisted of CD4+ T cells from peripheral blood mononuclear cells, taken in the first trimester of pregnancy. Receptors were obtained from a female donor with multiple sclerosis, enrolled in a pregnancy study. The CDR3 runs from the conserved cysteine through the conserved F or W. Each record gives: V gene, clone size, J gene, D gene, CDR3 DNA, CDR3 protein. D genes are given only for firm matches. Clone size appears in some rows only: once, few, many, or a class for an expanded clone.

v_gene: TRBV12-5
abundance: .
j_gene: TRBJ2-6
d_gene: TRBD1
CDR3nt: TGTGCTAGTGGTTTGGCAACACAGGGGGCGCCGGGGGCCAACGTCCTGACTTTC
CDR3aa: CASGLATQGAPGANVLTF

v_gene: TRBV6-5
abundance: once
j_gene: TRBJ1-2
d_gene: .
CDR3nt: TGTGCCAGCCGAAAAATCAGGGGAAGCTACACCTTC
CDR3aa: CASRKIRGSYTF

v_gene: TRBV18
abundance: .
j_gene: TRBJ1-5
d_gene: TRBD1
CDR3nt: TGTGCCAGCTCACCCTCCGACAGGGGCGCCAATCAGCCCCAGCATTTT
CDR3aa: CASSPSDRGANQPQHF

v_gene: TRBV12-5
abundance: .
j_gene: TRBJ1-5
d_gene: .
CDR3nt: TGTGCTAGTGGTTTGGCACAGGGTCGTGGGCAGCCCCAGCATTTT
CDR3aa: CASGLAQGRGQPQHF

v_gene: TRBV11-2
abundance: .
j_gene: TRBJ2-7
d_gene: .
CDR3nt: TGTGCCAGCACCCAACAGACAGTGGGGTACGAGCAGTACTTC
CDR3aa: CASTQQTVGYEQYF

v_gene: TRBV29-1
abundance: .
j_gene: TRBJ2-5
d_gene: .
CDR3nt: TGCAGCGTTGACCCGTCGGGAGAGACCCAGTACTTC
CDR3aa: CSVDPSGETQYF

v_gene: TRBV12-5
abundance: .
j_gene: TRBJ2-7
d_gene: TRBD2
CDR3nt: TGTGCTAGTGGTTTACGTCTAGCGGGAAGGTTCTACGAGCAGTACTTC
CDR3aa: CASGLRLAGRFYEQYF

v_gene: TRBV25-1
abundance: .
j_gene: TRBJ2-7
d_gene: TRBD1
CDR3nt: TGTGCCAGCAGTGAAACAGGGGCCTCCTCCTACGAGCAGTACTTC
CDR3aa: CASSETGASSYEQYF

v_gene: TRBV2
abundance: .
j_gene: TRBJ1-1
d_gene: TRBD1
CDR3nt: TGTGCCAGCAGCAGGGGGTCGTACACTGAAGCTTTCTTT
CDR3aa: CASSRGSYTEAFF

v_gene: TRBV5-1
abundance: .
j_gene: TRBJ2-2
d_gene: TRBD2
CDR3nt: TGCGCCAGCAGCGGAGGACTAGCGTTTAATCTCGACACCGGGGAGCTGTTTTTT
CDR3aa: CASSGGLAFNLDTGELFF

v_gene: TRBV5-1
abundance: .
j_gene: TRBJ1-1
d_gene: .
CDR3nt: TGCGCCAGCAAGCTTTCCCAGGGGAGGAACACTGAAGCTTTCTTT
CDR3aa: CASKLSQGRNTEAFF

v_gene: TRBV18
abundance: .
j_gene: TRBJ2-5
d_gene: TRBD1
CDR3nt: TGTGCCAGCTCACCTGGGCGACAGGGGGAGACCCAGTACTTC
CDR3aa: CASSPGRQGETQYF

v_gene: TRBV19
abundance: .
j_gene: TRBJ1-1
d_gene: .
CDR3nt: TGTGCCACCTTAGCCAGGGCCCGCGGTATTTTAGGGAAAACTGAAGCTTTCTTT
CDR3aa: CATLARARGILGKTEAFF

v_gene: TRBV6-1
abundance: .
j_gene: TRBJ2-5
d_gene: .
CDR3nt: TGTGCCAGCAGTGAAATAGTACGGCCGCGGGACCGAAGGGAGACCCAGTACTTC
CDR3aa: CASSEIVRPRDRRETQYF

v_gene: TRBV6-6
abundance: .
j_gene: TRBJ1-3
d_gene: .
CDR3nt: TGTGCCAGCAGGCTACAGGGCTCTGGAAACACCATATATTTT
CDR3aa: CASRLQGSGNTIYF

v_gene: TRBV6-1
abundance: few
j_gene: TRBJ1-5
d_gene: .
CDR3nt: TGTGCCAGCGAGATGGTGGGCAATCAGCCCCAGCATTTT
CDR3aa: CASEMVGNQPQHF

v_gene: TRBV9
abundance: .
j_gene: TRBJ2-1
d_gene: .
CDR3nt: TGTGCCAGCGGGGAGGTAGGGTGGAATGAGCAGTTCTTC
CDR3aa: CASGEVGWNEQFF

v_gene: TRBV18
abundance: .
j_gene: TRBJ1-5
d_gene: TRBD1
CDR3nt: TGTGCCAGCTCAGGACAGGGGGCCCAGAATCAGCCCCAGCATTTT
CDR3aa: CASSGQGAQNQPQHF

v_gene: TRBV7-9
abundance: .
j_gene: TRBJ1-1
d_gene: TRBD1
CDR3nt: TGTGCCAGCAGCGCAGGGGGCGTGAACACTGAAGCTTTCTTT
CDR3aa: CASSAGGVNTEAFF

v_gene: TRBV7-9
abundance: .
j_gene: TRBJ1-3
d_gene: .
CDR3nt: TGTGCCAGCAGCCTCAGGGGAATGGGAAACACCATATATTTT
CDR3aa: CASSLRGMGNTIYF

v_gene: TRBV27
abundance: .
j_gene: TRBJ2-7
d_gene: .
CDR3nt: TGTGCCAGCAGTTCCCGCTACGAGCAGTACTTC
CDR3aa: CASSSRYEQYF

v_gene: TRBV6-1
abundance: .
j_gene: TRBJ1-1
d_gene: .
CDR3nt: TGTGCCAGCACCCAAGGACACTTAATGAACACTGAAGCTTTCTTT
CDR3aa: CASTQGHLMNTEAFF

v_gene: TRBV6-5
abundance: .
j_gene: TRBJ2-1
d_gene: .
CDR3nt: TGTGCCAGCAGCAGACAGACTTCCTACAATGAGCAGTTCTTC
CDR3aa: CASSRQTSYNEQFF

v_gene: TRBV20-1
abundance: once
j_gene: TRBJ2-5
d_gene: .
CDR3nt: TGCAGTGCTAACCCCGGAGAGACCCAGTACTTC
CDR3aa: CSANPGETQYF

v_gene: TRBV7-9
abundance: .
j_gene: TRBJ2-7
d_gene: TRBD2
CDR3nt: TGTGCCAGCAGCTCAAGCAGCGGGACTAGCGGGATCTACGAGCAGTACTTC
CDR3aa: CASSSSSGTSGIYEQYF

v_gene: TRBV9
abundance: .
j_gene: TRBJ2-7
d_gene: .
CDR3nt: TGTGCCAGCAGCGTAGCAGGGGCGTCCTACGAGCAGTACTTC
CDR3aa: CASSVAGASYEQYF

v_gene: TRBV6-1
abundance: once
j_gene: TRBJ2-4
d_gene: TRBD2
CDR3nt: TGTGCCAGCAGTGAAAAGTATGGGGCTAGCGGGCTAAACATTCAGTACTTC
CDR3aa: CASSEKYGASGLNIQYF

v_gene: TRBV7-9
abundance: .
j_gene: TRBJ1-2
d_gene: .
CDR3nt: TGTGCCAGCAGCCCACACCAGGGTCCCCATGGCTACACCTTC
CDR3aa: CASSPHQGPHGYTF

v_gene: TRBV6-6
abundance: .
j_gene: TRBJ2-7
d_gene: .
CDR3nt: TGTGCCAGCAGCCTAAGCGGCAGTAGCTCCTACGAGCAGTACTTC
CDR3aa: CASSLSGSSSYEQYF

v_gene: TRBV19
abundance: .
j_gene: TRBJ1-1
d_gene: .
CDR3nt: TGTGCCAGTAGTCAGACAATAAACACTGAAGCTTTCTTT
CDR3aa: CASSQTINTEAFF

v_gene: TRBV29-1
abundance: .
j_gene: TRBJ1-1
d_gene: TRBD1
CDR3nt: TGCAGCGTTGATAAAACCGGGACAGGGGATTCTGAAGCTTTCTTT
CDR3aa: CSVDKTGTGDSEAFF

v_gene: TRBV19
abundance: .
j_gene: TRBJ1-5
d_gene: .
CDR3nt: TGTGCCAGTAGTATTACTCAAAACCAGCCCCAGCATTTT
CDR3aa: CASSITQNQPQHF

v_gene: TRBV6-1
abundance: .
j_gene: TRBJ2-7
d_gene: .
CDR3nt: TGTGCCAGCAGTGAAGGGTCCCGGGAATGGACCTACGAGCAGTACTTC
CDR3aa: CASSEGSREWTYEQYF

v_gene: TRBV18
abundance: .
j_gene: TRBJ1-1
d_gene: .
CDR3nt: TGTGCCAGCTCACCAGAAGCGGGCCTGAACACTGAAGCTTTCTTT
CDR3aa: CASSPEAGLNTEAFF

v_gene: TRBV19
abundance: .
j_gene: TRBJ1-2
d_gene: TRBD1
CDR3nt: TGTGCCAGTAGTAGAAGGACAGGGGAGGACTATGGCTACACCTTC
CDR3aa: CASSRRTGEDYGYTF

v_gene: TRBV19
abundance: .
j_gene: TRBJ2-2
d_gene: TRBD1
CDR3nt: TGTGCCAGTAGTAGCCGGGGACAGGGGGGCACCGGGGAGCTGTTTTTT
CDR3aa: CASSSRGQGGTGELFF

v_gene: TRBV27
abundance: .
j_gene: TRBJ2-1
d_gene: TRBD1
CDR3nt: TGTGCCAGCCAAGATTGGCAGGGGGCGAGGAATGAGCAGTTCTTC
CDR3aa: CASQDWQGARNEQFF

v_gene: TRBV7-2
abundance: .
j_gene: TRBJ2-7
d_gene: .
CDR3nt: TGTGCCAGCAGCTTAGCGGGAGGCGGGTACGAGCAGTACTTC
CDR3aa: CASSLAGGGYEQYF

v_gene: TRBV9
abundance: .
j_gene: TRBJ2-1
d_gene: TRBD2
CDR3nt: TGTGCCAGCAGCGTTTCTGGCGGGAGTGGGTACAATGAGCAGTTCTTC
CDR3aa: CASSVSGGSGYNEQFF

v_gene: TRBV29-1
abundance: .
j_gene: TRBJ2-7
d_gene: .
CDR3nt: TGCAGCGTTGAAGAGTGGGGGGGACAGGCCAACGAGCAGTACTTC
CDR3aa: CSVEEWGGQANEQYF

v_gene: TRBV5-1
abundance: .
j_gene: TRBJ2-7
d_gene: .
CDR3nt: TGCGCCAGCAGCTTGGGGGGGAGCGGGCGGAGGAGCTCCTACGAGCAGTACTTC
CDR3aa: CASSLGGSGRRSSYEQYF

v_gene: TRBV7-9
abundance: .
j_gene: TRBJ2-7
d_gene: .
CDR3nt: TGTGCCAGCAGCTTAAGGGGCTACGAGCAGTACTTC
CDR3aa: CASSLRGYEQYF

v_gene: TRBV30
abundance: few
j_gene: TRBJ1-4
d_gene: TRBD1
CDR3nt: TGTGCCTGGGGAGACAGGGTGGGCACTAATGAAAAACTGTTTTTT
CDR3aa: CAWGDRVGTNEKLFF

v_gene: TRBV6-4
abundance: .
j_gene: TRBJ2-3
d_gene: TRBD2
CDR3nt: TGTGCCAGCAGTGCGGGGCTAGCGGGAGCCACAGATACGCAGTATTTT
CDR3aa: CASSAGLAGATDTQYF

v_gene: TRBV7-6
abundance: .
j_gene: TRBJ2-2
d_gene: TRBD1
CDR3nt: TGTGCCAGCAGCTTAGGGACAGGGACCCGGGAGCTGTTTTTT
CDR3aa: CASSLGTGTRELFF

v_gene: TRBV27
abundance: .
j_gene: TRBJ2-7
d_gene: TRBD2
CDR3nt: TGTGCCAGCAGCGGGGGAGCGGGAGCCCACGAGCAGTACTTC
CDR3aa: CASSGGAGAHEQYF

v_gene: TRBV5-6
abundance: .
j_gene: TRBJ1-1
d_gene: .
CDR3nt: TGTGCCAGCAGCTTGGATCCAATGAACACTGAAGCTTTCTTT
CDR3aa: CASSLDPMNTEAFF

v_gene: TRBV5-1
abundance: .
j_gene: TRBJ2-3
d_gene: TRBD2
CDR3nt: TGCGCCAGCAGCCCGGGACTAGCGGGAGGGTGGACAGATACGCAGTATTTT
CDR3aa: CASSPGLAGGWTDTQYF

v_gene: TRBV5-1
abundance: once
j_gene: TRBJ1-5
d_gene: TRBD1
CDR3nt: TGCGCCAGCAGCCCCGGACAGGGGGCCTTTAGCAATCAGCCCCAGCATTTT
CDR3aa: CASSPGQGAFSNQPQHF

v_gene: TRBV5-8
abundance: .
j_gene: TRBJ1-3
d_gene: .
CDR3nt: TGTGCCAGCAGGAGACAGGCTGGAAACACCATATATTTT
CDR3aa: CASRRQAGNTIYF